The text below deals with one TCR beta chain. Its antigen is currently not known. No much larger clonotype is one base removed from it; base qualities were not supplied. The library was built by means of the immunoSEQ multiplex PCR assay. Not all clones reach the TCRdb copy of this immuneACCESS table, which keeps in-frame sequences only. Checked studies attribute under half of the gap to unresolved V genes and leave the rest unexplained. The sample has 35,000 to 50,000 clones on record, approximately 90% of them singletons. The top ten clones comprise less than 0.55% of the sample. CDR1 SGHRS and CDR2 YFSETQ were looked up in the germline V gene. V is clipped by 2 bases and J by 6 bases, and the sequence between their germline boundaries is 15 bases long. The CDR3 spans 14 residues, from the cysteine through the phenylalanine. Of the read, only the CDR3 DNA is kept; its 42 bases are in frame from base 1.

The data stem from a study of T cell changes during pregnancy in multiple sclerosis (dated by TCRdb to 2018 to 2020). As for the study more broadly: The study examined how the T cell repertoire changed over the course of pregnancy in women with multiple sclerosis.

The chain employs TRBV5-1 and TRBJ2-7; the D region possibly corresponds to TRBD2 (5 bases align). This receptor was identified in a female donor in good health, enrolled as a control in a pregnancy study. Specimen: CD4+ T cells from peripheral blood mononuclear cells, collected in the third trimester of pregnancy. CDR3 sequence: CASSFETIIGEQYF. In nucleotide form, the sequence is TGCGCCAGCAGCTTCGAGACTATAATCGGCGAGCAGTACTTC.